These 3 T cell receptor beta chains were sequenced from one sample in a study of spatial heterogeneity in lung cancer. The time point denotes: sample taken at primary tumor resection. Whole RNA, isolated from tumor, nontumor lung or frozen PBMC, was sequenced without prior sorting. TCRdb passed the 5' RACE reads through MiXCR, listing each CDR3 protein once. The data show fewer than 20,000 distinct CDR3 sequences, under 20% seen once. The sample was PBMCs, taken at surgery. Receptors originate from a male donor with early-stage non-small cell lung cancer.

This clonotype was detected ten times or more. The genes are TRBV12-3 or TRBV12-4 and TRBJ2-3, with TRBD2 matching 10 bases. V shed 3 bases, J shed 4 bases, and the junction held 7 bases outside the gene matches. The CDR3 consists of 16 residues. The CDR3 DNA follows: TGTGCCAGCAGTTTTCTCTCTAGCGGGGGTGCAGATACGCAGTATTTT. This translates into CASSFLSSGGADTQYF.

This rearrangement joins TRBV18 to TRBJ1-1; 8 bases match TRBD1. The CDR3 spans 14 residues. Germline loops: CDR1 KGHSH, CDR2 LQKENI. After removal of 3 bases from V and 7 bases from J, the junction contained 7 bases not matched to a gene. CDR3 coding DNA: TGTGCCAGCTCACCGTCGACCGGACAGGGTGAAGCTTTCTTT. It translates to CASSPSTGQGEAFF.

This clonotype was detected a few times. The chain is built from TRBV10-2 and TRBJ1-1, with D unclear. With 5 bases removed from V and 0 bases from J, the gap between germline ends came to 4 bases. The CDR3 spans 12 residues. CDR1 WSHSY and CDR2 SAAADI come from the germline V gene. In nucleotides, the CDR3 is TGCGCCAGCAGTCGGATGAACACTGAAGCTTTCTTT. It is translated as CASSRMNTEAFF.